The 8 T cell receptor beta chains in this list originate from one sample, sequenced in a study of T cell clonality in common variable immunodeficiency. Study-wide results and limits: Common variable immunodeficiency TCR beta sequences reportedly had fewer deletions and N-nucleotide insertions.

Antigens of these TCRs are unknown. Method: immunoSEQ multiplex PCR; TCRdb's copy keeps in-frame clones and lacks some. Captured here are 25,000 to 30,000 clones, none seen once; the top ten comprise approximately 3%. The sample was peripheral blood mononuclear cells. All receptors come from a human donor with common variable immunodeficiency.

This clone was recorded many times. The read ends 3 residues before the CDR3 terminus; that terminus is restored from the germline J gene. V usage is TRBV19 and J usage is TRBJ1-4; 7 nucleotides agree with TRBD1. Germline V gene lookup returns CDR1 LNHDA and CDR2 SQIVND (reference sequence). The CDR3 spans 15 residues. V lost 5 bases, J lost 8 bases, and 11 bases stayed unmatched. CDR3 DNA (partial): TGTGCCAGTAGTGGGAATACAGGGGACGAGGAAAAA. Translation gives CASSGNTGDEEK. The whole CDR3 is CASSGNTGDEEKLFF.

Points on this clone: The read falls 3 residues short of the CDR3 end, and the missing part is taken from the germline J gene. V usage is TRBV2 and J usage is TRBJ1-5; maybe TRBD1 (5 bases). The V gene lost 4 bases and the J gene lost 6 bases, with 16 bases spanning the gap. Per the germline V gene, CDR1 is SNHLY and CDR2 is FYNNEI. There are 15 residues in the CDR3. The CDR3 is CASSVGHLTSQPQHF. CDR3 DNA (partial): TGTGCCAGCAGTGTCGGACATCTTACGAGTCAGCCC.

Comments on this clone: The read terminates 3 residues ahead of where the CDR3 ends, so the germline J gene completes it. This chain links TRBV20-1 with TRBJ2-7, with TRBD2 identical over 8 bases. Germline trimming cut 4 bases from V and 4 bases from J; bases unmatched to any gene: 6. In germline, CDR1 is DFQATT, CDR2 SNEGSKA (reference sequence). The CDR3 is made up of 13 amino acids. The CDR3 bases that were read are TGCAGTGCTAAGCGGGGGATGGAATACGAG. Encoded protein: CSAKRGMEYE. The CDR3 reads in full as CSAKRGMEYEQYF.

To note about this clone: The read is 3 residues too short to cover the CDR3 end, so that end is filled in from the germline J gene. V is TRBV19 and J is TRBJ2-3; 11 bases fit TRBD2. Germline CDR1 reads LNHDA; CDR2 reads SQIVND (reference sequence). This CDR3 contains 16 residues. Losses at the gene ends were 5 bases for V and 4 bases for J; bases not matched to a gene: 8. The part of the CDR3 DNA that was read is TGTGCCAGTAGTGCGAGACTAGCGGGGAGCGCAGATACG. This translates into CASSARLAGSADT. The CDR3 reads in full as CASSARLAGSADTQYF.

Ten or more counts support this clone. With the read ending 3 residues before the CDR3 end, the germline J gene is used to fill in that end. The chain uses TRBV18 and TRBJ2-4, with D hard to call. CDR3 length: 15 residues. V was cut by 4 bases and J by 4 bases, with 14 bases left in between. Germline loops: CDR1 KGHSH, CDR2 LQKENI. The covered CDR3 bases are TGTGCCAGCTCACAAGACACGTCCCCGAAAAACATT. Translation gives CASSQDTSPKNI. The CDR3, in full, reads CASSQDTSPKNIQYF.

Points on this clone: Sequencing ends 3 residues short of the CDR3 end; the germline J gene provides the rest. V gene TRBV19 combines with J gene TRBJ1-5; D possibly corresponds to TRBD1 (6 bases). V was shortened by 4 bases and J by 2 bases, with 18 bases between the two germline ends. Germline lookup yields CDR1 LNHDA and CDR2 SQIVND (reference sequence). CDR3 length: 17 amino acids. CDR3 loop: CASSRLQGLNGNQPQHF. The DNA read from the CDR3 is TGTGCCAGTAGTAGGCTACAGGGCTTAAACGGCAATCAGCCC.

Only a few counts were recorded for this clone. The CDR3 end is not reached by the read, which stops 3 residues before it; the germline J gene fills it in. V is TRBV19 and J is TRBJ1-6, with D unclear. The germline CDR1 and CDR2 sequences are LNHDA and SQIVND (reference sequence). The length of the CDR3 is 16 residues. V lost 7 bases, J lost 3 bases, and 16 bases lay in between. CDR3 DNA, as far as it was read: TGTGCCAGTACTCCATTCCCCCAGAGCTATAATTCACCC. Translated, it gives CASTPFPQSYNSP. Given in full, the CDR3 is CASTPFPQSYNSPLHF.

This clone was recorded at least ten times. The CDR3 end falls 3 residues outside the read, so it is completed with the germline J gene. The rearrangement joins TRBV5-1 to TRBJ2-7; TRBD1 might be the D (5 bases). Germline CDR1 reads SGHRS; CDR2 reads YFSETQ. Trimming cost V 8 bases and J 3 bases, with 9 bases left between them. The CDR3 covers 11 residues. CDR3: CASTTGYEQYF. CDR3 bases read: TGCGCCAGTACAACAGGCTACGAG.